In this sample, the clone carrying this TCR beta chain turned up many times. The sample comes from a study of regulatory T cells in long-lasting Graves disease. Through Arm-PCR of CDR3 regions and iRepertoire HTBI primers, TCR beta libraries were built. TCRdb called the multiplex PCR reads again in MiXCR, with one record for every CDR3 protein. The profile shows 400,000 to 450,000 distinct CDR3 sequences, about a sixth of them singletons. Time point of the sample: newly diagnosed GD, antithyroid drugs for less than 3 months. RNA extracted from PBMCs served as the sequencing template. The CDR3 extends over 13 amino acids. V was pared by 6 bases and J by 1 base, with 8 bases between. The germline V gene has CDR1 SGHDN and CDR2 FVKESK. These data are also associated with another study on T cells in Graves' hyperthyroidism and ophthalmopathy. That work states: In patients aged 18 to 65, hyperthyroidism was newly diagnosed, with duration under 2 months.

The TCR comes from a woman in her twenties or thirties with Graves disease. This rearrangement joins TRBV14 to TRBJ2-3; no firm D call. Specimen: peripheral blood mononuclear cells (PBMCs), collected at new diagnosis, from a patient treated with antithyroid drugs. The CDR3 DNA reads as TGTGCCAGCAGATTCTCGGGCACAGATACGCAGTATTTT. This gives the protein CASRFSGTDTQYF.